This record looks at one T cell receptor (beta chain) sequence and its context. The data derive from a study of CD8 T cells in Susac syndrome. Study in general: Treatment at blood withdrawal was none, corticosteroids, or intravenous immunoglobulin alone in Susac syndrome patients.

The CDR3 has 14 amino acids. Germline loops: CDR1 SGHAT, CDR2 FQNNGV. Trimming removed 5 bases from V and 4 bases from J, with 15 bases in between. Reverse transcription of about 0.5 to 1 ug RNA was carried out with random hexamers. From the immunoSEQ multiplex PCR reads, TCRdb called clonotypes with MiXCR, one entry per CDR3 protein. Of approximately 190,000 distinct CDR3 sequences listed, 75% to 95% were seen once; the top ten hold 0.075% to 0.095%. The chain recombines TRBV11-2 with TRBJ2-7; D remains unclear. Sequencing used CD4+ T cells from PBMCs. The sequence came from a human donor with Susac syndrome. In nucleotides, the CDR3 is TGTGCCAGCAGCCCCTATAAGGTGGGGTACGAGCAGTACTTC. Its protein is CASSPYKVGYEQYF.